Below, 3 T cell receptor beta chains from the same sample are listed, as sequenced in a study of blood T cell repertoires in COVID-19 (dated by TCRdb to about 2020). The protocol used for the library was the immunoSEQ multiplex PCR assay. TCRdb stores this immuneACCESS table with in-frame sequences only. Part of the clones is absent; in the studies checked, under half of the shortfall reflects unresolved V genes, and no reason is known for the rest. The sample contains about 260,000 clones, 88% of them found a single time. The ten largest clonotypes hold about 0.64% of the sample. Sequenced input: peripheral blood. These receptors came from a human donor in a cohort sampled during active COVID-19.

J is TRBJ2-7 and V is TRBV25-1, with 9 bases lining up with TRBD1. The germline V gene encodes CDR1 MGHDK and CDR2 SYGVNS. The V and J ends lost 4 bases and 3 bases, in that order; junction bases with no gene match: 7. This CDR3 is 15 amino acids long. DNA of the CDR3: TGTGCCAGCAGTGCCCCGGGACAGGGTCTCTACGAGCAGTACTTC. Encoded protein: CASSAPGQGLYEQYF.

This clone was counted between two and nine times. The CDR3 coding sequence is TGCGCCAGCAGCCAAGACAGCGGGACAGGGACCTACGAGCAGTACTTC. It yields the protein CASSQDSGTGTYEQYF. V and J are TRBV4-3 and TRBJ2-7; 9 bases line up with TRBD1. Germline V gene data show CDR1 as LGHNA and CDR2 as YSLEER. Germline trimming cut 0 bases from V and 2 bases from J; bases unmatched to any gene: 5. CDR3 size: 16 residues.

The rearrangement links TRBV6-2 or TRBV6-3 to TRBJ2-1; 9 positions agree with TRBD2. Germline values: CDR1 MNHEY, CDR2 SVGEGT. The J segment lost 2 bases and the V segment lost 2 bases, leaving 1 base of the junction unmatched. This CDR3 comprises 15 residues. CDR3 in DNA: TGTGCCAGCAGTTACGCGGGAGGGCCCTACAATGAGCAGTTCTTC. Translating gives CASSYAGGPYNEQFF.